This T cell receptor (beta chain) was sequenced in a study of shared clonotypes between healthy human individuals. As for the study in general: Donor composition was a couple of women and three men, aged 18 to 49. Study-level points and caveats: On the whole, naive subsets had larger estimated richness than memory subsets had.

Turning to this clone: Its antigen is unidentified.

The naive CD8 subset, CD45RO-negative cells positively selected for CCR7, excluded terminally differentiated effector memory CD45RA+ cells. Assay used: immunoSEQ multiplex PCR; TCRdb lists only in-frame clones, some missing. The sample holds some 2.1 million clones; around 93% are singletons and the top ten take approximately 1.7%. The J segment lost 2 bases and the V segment lost 4 bases, leaving 3 bases of the junction unmatched. CDR3 size: 15 residues. Germline values: CDR1 SEHNR, CDR2 FQNEAQ (reference sequence). The chain joins TRBV7-9 to TRBJ2-3, with 10 positions matching TRBD1. The sequence was collected from a man aged 18 to 29 in good health. Some clones in this sample may be carry-over from other donors' samples. Source material: naive CD8+ T cells from PBMCs. DNA for the CDR3: TGTGCCAGCAGCTCCGGGACAGGGGACACAGATACGCAGTATTTT. This translates into CASSSGTGDTDTQYF.